A single sample gave rise to the 25 T cell receptor beta chains below, sequenced in a study of OX40 agonist ivuxolimab in advanced cancers. Clones were read by immunoSEQ multiplex PCR, and TCRdb kept only the in-frame ones, dropping some. The repertoire holds fewer than 85,000 clones, with about 89% as singletons. The sample here was CD4+ or CD8+ T cells sorted from blood, taken in a trial of the OX40 agonist ivuxolimab. The receptors shown here come from an adult with an advanced solid tumor such as melanoma, head and neck, liver or kidney cancer.

This clone was detected a few times. The chain is built from TRBV28 and TRBJ1-2; a weak D match, TRBD1 (6 bases). The ends were cut back, 5 bases at V and 1 base at J, with 8 bases in the middle. The germline V gene encodes CDR1 MDHEN and CDR2 SYDVKM. The length of the CDR3 is 13 residues. CDR3 nucleotide sequence: TGTGCCAGCAGTGCAGGGGATAACTATGGCTACACCTTC. It codes for CASSAGDNYGYTF.

This clone showed up just once. The chain combines TRBV10-3 with TRBJ1-2; 7 bases agree with TRBD1. Germline-derived CDR1 and CDR2 are ENHRY and SYGVKD. V lost 8 bases to trimming and J lost 8 bases; unmatched junction nucleotides: 14. CDR3 size: 14 residues. As DNA, the CDR3 is TGTGCCATCGGCCAAGACAGGGCCATTGACGGCTACACCTTC. The encoded protein is CAIGQDRAIDGYTF.

V gene TRBV10-1 combines with J gene TRBJ1-1; TRBD1 is a possible D gene (5 bases). The CDR3 loop spans 16 amino acids. The germline V gene encodes CDR1 WNHNN and CDR2 SYGVQD (reference sequence). Trimming removed 0 bases from V and 0 bases from J, with 11 bases in between. The CDR3, as DNA: TGCGCCAGCAGTGAGTCAGGCGGGGCCATGAACACTGAAGCTTTCTTT. As protein: CASSESGGAMNTEAFF.

This rearrangement joins TRBV5-4 to TRBJ1-6; D unclear. The length of the CDR3 is 15 residues. The germline V gene encodes CDR1 SGHNT and CDR2 YYREEE (reference sequence). V shed 1 base and J shed 3 bases, with 8 bases lying between them. CDR3 sequence (DNA): TGTGCCAGCAGCTTGAGGCAGGTCTATAATTCACCCCTCCACTTT. This sequence encodes CASSLRQVYNSPLHF.

V gene TRBV5-1 combines with J gene TRBJ1-2, with D tentatively TRBD1 (5 bases). The CDR3 contains 13 residues. CDR1 SGHRS and CDR2 YFSETQ come from the germline V gene. Trimming cost V 1 base and J 8 bases, with 12 bases left between them. The CDR3 DNA reads as TGCGCCAGCAGCTTGCGGCAGGGCCAAGGCTACACCTTC. Translating it yields CASSLRQGQGYTF.

The genes are TRBV28 and TRBJ2-3; possibly TRBD1 for D (6 bases). The CDR3 is made up of 13 amino acids. The germline CDR1 and CDR2 sequences are MDHEN and SYDVKM. CDR3 coding DNA: TGTGCATCAGGGGACAACTATGCGGATACGCAGTATTTT. Translating it yields CASGDNYADTQYF. Full variable domain (missing parts from reference TRBV28 and TRBJ2-3): DVKVTQSSRYLVKRTGEKVFLECVQDMDHENMFWYRQDPGLGLRLIYFSYDVKMKEKGDIPEGYSVSREKKERFSLILESASTNQTSMYLCASGDNYADTQYFGPGTRLTVL.

CDR3 sequence (DNA): TGTGCCAGCAGCCCTCAAAGGGATTTGGGCGGGGAGCTGTTTTTT. This gives the protein CASSPQRDLGGELFF. The chain uses TRBV21-1 and TRBJ2-2. TRBV21-1 counts as a pseudogene. The CDR3 length is 15 residues.

The rearrangement joins TRBV7-8 to TRBJ2-5, with 8 bases lining up with TRBD2. The V and J ends lost 4 bases and 5 bases, in that order; junction bases with no gene match: 18. CDR1 is SGHVS, CDR2 FQNEAQ, per germline. The CDR3 covers 18 residues. CDR3 amino acids: CASSSKPGLAGVLETQYF. In nucleotides, the CDR3 is TGTGCCAGCAGCTCAAAGCCTGGACTAGCCGGAGTATTGGAGACCCAGTACTTC.

The chain couples TRBV27 to TRBJ1-2; the D is unclear. Germline V CDR1 and CDR2: MNHEY, SMNVEV (reference sequence). This CDR3 is built from 12 residues. Trimming shortened V by 3 bases and J by 8 bases, and 10 bases separated the two germline ends. The CDR3 is CASSFRGGGYTF. The CDR3 DNA sequence: TGTGCCAGCAGTTTTAGAGGAGGGGGCTACACCTTC.

This clone was picked up a small number of times. The chain carries TRBV28 and TRBJ1-2, with 9 bases lining up with TRBD1. Per the germline V gene, CDR1 is MDHEN and CDR2 is SYDVKM. The CDR3 is 11 amino acids. J gave up 7 bases and V 10 bases, and 4 bases lay outside the gene matches. CDR3 in DNA: TGTGCCACCTGGACAGGGGTTGGCTACACCTTC. It translates to CATWTGVGYTF.

V usage is TRBV9 and J usage is TRBJ1-5; weak D call: TRBD1 (6 bases). Germline assignment: CDR1 SGDLS and CDR2 YYNGEE. V was shortened by 0 bases and J by 0 bases, with 7 bases between the two germline ends. The CDR3 has 15 residues. CDR3: CASSVGDNSNQPQHF. The DNA for the CDR3 is TGTGCCAGCAGCGTAGGGGACAATAGCAATCAGCCCCAGCATTTT.

The gene calls are TRBV30 and TRBJ1-6; D is undetermined. The CDR3 has 14 residues. V lost 2 bases to trimming and J lost 9 bases, with 14 bases between them. Germline values: CDR1 GTSNPN, CDR2 SVGIG (reference sequence). The CDR3 DNA sequence: TGTGCCTGGAGTTTAGGCCAGCCAGGTTCACCCCTCCACTTT. Residues: CAWSLGQPGSPLHF.

The rearrangement links TRBV5-1 to TRBJ2-2, with 7 bases lining up with TRBD1. V shed 3 bases and J 5 bases; nucleotides not matched to a gene: 10. The CDR3 runs to 16 residues. Germline values: CDR1 SGHRS, CDR2 YFSETQ. The CDR3, as DNA: TGCGCCAGCAGCTCCCGGACAGGTATAAGGACCGGGGAGCTGTTTTTT. It translates to CASSSRTGIRTGELFF.

This chain connects TRBV6-6 to TRBJ1-4; 9 nucleotides align to TRBD1. Germline trimming cut 6 bases from V and 9 bases from J; bases unmatched to any gene: 14. This CDR3 spans 16 amino acids. Germline V gene data show CDR1 as MNHNY and CDR2 as SVGAGI (reference sequence). CDR3 sequence reads: CASSRTGDRVGKKLFF. The CDR3 DNA reads as TGTGCCAGCAGCCGAACAGGGGACAGGGTTGGTAAAAAACTGTTTTTT.

CDR3 DNA: TGTGCCAGCAAACTGGACGGGAACACTGAAGCTTTCTTT. It yields the protein CASKLDGNTEAFF. The chain couples TRBV7-8 to TRBJ1-1; no definite D call. V lost 7 bases, J lost 1 base, and 10 bases lay in between. The CDR3 sequence is 13 residues long. CDR1 and CDR2 from the germline V gene are SGHVS and FQNEAQ.

In this sample, this clone turned up a few times. V is TRBV7-8 and J is TRBJ2-6, with TRBD1 matching 9 bases. The trim removed 5 bases at V and 2 bases at J, leaving 7 bases unmatched. The CDR3 length is 17 residues. Germline CDR1 is SGHVS and CDR2 is FQNEAQ. In DNA form, the CDR3 reads TGTGCCAGCAGCCCAGGGACAGGGCCTCCTGGGGCCAACGTCCTGACTTTC. It encodes CASSPGTGPPGANVLTF.

This clone came up a few times. The genes are TRBV15 and TRBJ1-5, with unresolved D. The CDR3 is made up of 12 amino acids. V shed 2 bases and J shed 3 bases, with 2 bases lying between them. Germline loops: CDR1 LNHNV, CDR2 YYDKDF (reference sequence). The CDR3 is CATSRPNQPQHF. The CDR3 bases are TGTGCCACCAGCAGACCCAATCAGCCCCAGCATTTT.

The chain employs TRBV28 and TRBJ1-3; 7 nucleotides align to TRBD1. The CDR3 length is 16 residues. The V segment lost 6 bases and the J segment 1 base; nucleotides outside the gene matches: 9. In germline, CDR1 is MDHEN, CDR2 SYDVKM. This chain's CDR3 is CASSSTRRGSGNTIYF. The CDR3 bases are TGTGCCAGCAGCTCTACCCGCAGGGGGTCTGGAAACACCATATATTTT.

The rearrangement joins TRBV6-8 to TRBJ2-7, with 7 bases that match TRBD1. V dropped 6 bases and J dropped 0; count of bases not matched to a gene: 8. The CDR3 has 15 residues. Germline V lookup: CDR1 MNHGY, CDR2 SAAAGT. The CDR3 sequence: CASSPGQPSSYEQYF. CDR3 DNA sequence: TGTGCCAGCAGCCCGGGACAGCCAAGCTCCTACGAGCAGTACTTC.

The J gene is TRBJ2-7, the V gene TRBV5-6, with TRBD1 matching 8 bases. Germline trimming cut 4 bases from V and 1 base from J; bases unmatched to any gene: 7. The V gene's germline CDR1 is SGHDT and CDR2 YYEEEE. This CDR3 spans 15 amino acids. CDR3 in DNA: TGTGCCAGCAGCCCACCGACAGGGGATTCCTACGAGCAGTACTTC. It yields the protein CASSPPTGDSYEQYF.

The gene calls are TRBV6-5 and TRBJ1-2; 7 bases line up with TRBD1. J gave up 5 bases and V 5 bases, and 5 bases lay outside the gene matches. Germline lookup yields CDR1 MNHEY and CDR2 SVGAGI. The CDR3 spans 13 residues. The CDR3: CASSTGQLYGYTF. The CDR3 nucleotides read TGTGCCAGCAGTACGGGACAGTTGTATGGCTACACCTTC.

In this sample, this clone turned up once. The CDR3, as DNA: TGCGCCAGCAGTTTGATTAGGGGACAAGAGACCCAGTACTTC. It encodes CASSLIRGQETQYF. The V gene is TRBV5-1, the J gene TRBJ2-5, with D possibly being TRBD1 (5 bases). This CDR3 spans 14 amino acids. CDR1 and CDR2 (germline): SGHRS, YFSETQ. V gave up 5 bases and J gave up 2 bases, with 13 bases separating them.

The gene calls are TRBV28 and TRBJ1-1, with 8 bases identical to TRBD1. This CDR3 has 15 residues. The V gene end was trimmed by 6 bases and the J gene end by 2 bases; junction bases not matched to a gene: 8. Germline V lookup: CDR1 MDHEN, CDR2 SYDVKM. The CDR3 nucleotides read TGTGCCAGCAGCCCCTTAGGACAGGGCAACACTGAAGCTTTCTTT. Amino acids: CASSPLGQGNTEAFF.

This sequence joins TRBV14 and TRBJ2-7; D call uncertain. Trimming left V 1 base short and J 11 bases short, with 12 bases between. This CDR3 is built from 12 residues. Germline values: CDR1 SGHDN, CDR2 FVKESK. The CDR3 spells CASSQGAGREYF. The CDR3 coding sequence is TGTGCCAGCAGCCAAGGCGCTGGAAGGGAGTACTTC.

The chain employs TRBV30 and TRBJ1-2, with D unclear. Germline V gene sequence: CDR1 GTSNPN, CDR2 SVGIG (reference sequence). With 7 bases removed from V and 8 bases from J, the gap between germline ends came to 26 bases. CDR3 size: 15 residues. The CDR3 here is CAYLANLGSSGGYTF. The CDR3 DNA reads as TGTGCCTACCTCGCAAATCTGGGTTCGAGTGGGGGCTACACCTTC.